A single sample gave rise to the 31 T cell receptor beta chains below, sequenced in a study of read filtering for tumor transcriptome and immune sequencing. From approximately 430 ng of RNA, a library with molecular barcoded alpha/delta and beta/gamma adaptors was made. Each CDR3 protein is one row after TCRdb ran MiXCR on the reads. The table has approximately 45,000 distinct CDR3 sequences, less than 20% seen once; the top ten hold 30% to 45%. Sequencing used a population of CD138-negative cells sorted from bone marrow. These receptors all come from a donor aged 40 or older with multiple myeloma.

This clonotype was detected only a few times. The CDR3 sequence: CSARVGGRSADTQYF. The CDR3, as DNA: TGCAGTGCTAGAGTCGGCGGGAGAAGCGCAGATACGCAGTATTTT. This chain joins TRBV20-1 and TRBJ2-3; 7 bases align to TRBD2. The CDR3 is made up of 15 amino acids. Germline CDR1 reads DFQATT; CDR2 reads SNEGSKA (reference sequence). After removal of 1 base from V and 4 bases from J, the junction contained 8 bases not matched to a gene.

This clonotype was counted at least ten times. The rearrangement joins TRBV6-1 to TRBJ2-5; possibly TRBD2 for D (6 bases). The CDR3 is 17 amino acids. From germline, CDR1 is MNHNS and CDR2 SASEGT. V lost 6 bases to trimming and J lost 3 bases, with 23 bases between them. The CDR3, as DNA: TGTGCCAGCAGCGAGACCCTTGGAGGGGTTGGAAAAGAGACCCAGTACTTC. It translates to CASSETLGGVGKETQYF.

This chain links TRBV5-4 with TRBJ2-4; 7 positions agree with TRBD2. The CDR3 loop spans 15 amino acids. Germline V lookup: CDR1 SGHNT, CDR2 YYREEE (reference sequence). Trimming removed 7 bases from V and 3 bases from J; junction bases left unmatched: 10. CDR3 residues: CASSSGGRGKNIQYF. The DNA for the CDR3 is TGTGCCAGCTCCTCCGGGGGGAGAGGCAAAAACATTCAGTACTTC. Full variable domain (rest looked up from reference TRBV5-4 and TRBJ2-4): ETGVTQSPTHLIKTRGQQVTLRCSSQSGHNTVSWYQQALGQGPQFIFQYYREEENGRGNFPPRFSGLQFPNYSSELNVNALELDDSALYLCASSSGGRGKNIQYFGAGTRLSVL.

This clonotype came up many times. V gene TRBV6-5 combines with J gene TRBJ1-1, with D perhaps matching TRBD1 (6 bases). With 5 bases removed from V and 8 bases from J, the gap between germline ends came to 21 bases. The CDR3 has 15 amino acids. Germline loops: CDR1 MNHEY, CDR2 SVGAGI. CDR3 nucleotide sequence: TGTGCCAGCAGTACCTCACCAACAGGGCCCGGGGAAGCTTTCTTT. This translates into CASSTSPTGPGEAFF.

About this clonotype: A read error may explain this, as a much larger clone is one base away. V usage is TRBV5-5 and J usage is TRBJ2-1; 7 positions agree with TRBD2. This CDR3 comprises 14 residues. CDR1 and CDR2 from the germline V gene are SGHKS and YYEKEE (reference sequence). CDR3: CACSFGDYYNEQFF. The CDR3 coding sequence is TGTGCCTGCAGCTTTGGGGACTACTACAATGAGCAGTTCTTC.

Sample share makes this clonotype medium-sized (0.01 to 0.1%). DNA of the CDR3: TGTGCCACCAGTGATCGAACAGGGGACAGCTCCTACAATGAGCAGTTCTTC. Translation: CATSDRTGDSSYNEQFF. This rearrangement joins TRBV24-1 to TRBJ2-1, with TRBD1 matching over 7 bases. The CDR3 has 17 amino acids. Trimming took 3 bases from V and 0 from J; bases not matched to a gene: 7. Germline V lookup: CDR1 KGHDR, CDR2 SFDVKD.

This chain joins TRBV6-1 and TRBJ1-4; TRBD1 is a possible D gene (6 bases). Germline CDR1 MNHNS, CDR2 SASEGT. The CDR3 loop spans 14 amino acids. V gave up 6 bases and J gave up 8 bases, with 16 bases separating them. The chain's CDR3 is CASSGGRVREKLFF. For the CDR3, the DNA is TGTGCCAGCAGCGGGGGCAGGGTCCGGGAAAAACTGTTTTTT.

This sequence joins TRBV27 and TRBJ2-7; 11 bases match TRBD1. Losses at the gene ends were 4 bases for V and 7 bases for J; bases not matched to a gene: 6. CDR1 is MNHEY and CDR2 is SMNVEV in the germline V gene (reference sequence). The CDR3 has 14 amino acids. The DNA of the CDR3 is TGTGCCAGCAGTTCCGGGACAGGGGGTCGGGAGCAGTACTTC. Translation: CASSSGTGGREQYF.

This clonotype was detected ten times or more. The V gene is TRBV12-3 or TRBV12-4, the J gene TRBJ1-5; TRBD1 matches 7 bases. This CDR3 is 14 amino acids long. Trimming took 8 bases from V and 3 from J; bases not matched to a gene: 7. CDR3 DNA sequence: TGTGCCAGCTCCCCACAGGGGAACAATCAGCCCCAGCATTTT. Translating gives CASSPQGNNQPQHF.

For this clonotype: A single base separates this from a much larger clone, so it may be a read error. The chain joins TRBV6-6 to TRBJ2-5, with D uncertain. V was clipped by 5 bases and J by 1 base, with 14 bases between them. The CDR3 has 15 residues. Germline V gene data show CDR1 as MNHNY and CDR2 as SVGAGI (reference sequence). The DNA for the CDR3 is TGTGCCAGCAGTGTCTATCACACAATCCAAGAGACCCAGTACTTC. This gives the protein CASSVYHTIQETQYF.

This clonotype was seen ten or more times. Given the absence of the conserved phenylalanine or tryptophan at the CDR3 end, a read error is likely. CDR3 amino acids: CASSLDASGNYEQYS. CDR3 in DNA: TGTGCCAGCAGCTTAGACGCTAGCGGGAACTACGAGCAGTACTCC. This chain connects TRBV7-2 to TRBJ2-7, with 9 bases identical to TRBD2. Germline V lookup: CDR1 SGHTA, CDR2 FQGNSA. The junction had 4 bases not matched to a gene; V was cut back by 1 base and J by 3 bases. The CDR3 is 15 amino acids.

The gene calls are TRBV30 and TRBJ1-2; maybe TRBD1 (5 bases). The CDR3 consists of 10 residues. Trimming stripped 6 bases from V and 9 bases from J, with 11 bases between. Germline V lookup: CDR1 GTSNPN, CDR2 SVGIG (reference sequence). Written as DNA, the CDR3 is TGTGCCTGCCGTAAGGACAGCTACACCTTC. Protein: CACRKDSYTF.

There are many counts of this clonotype. This chain connects TRBV11-2 to TRBJ2-3; D gene unclear. The CDR3 is 14 residues long. The germline V gene encodes CDR1 SGHAT and CDR2 FQNNGV. Trimming pared 0 bases from V and 4 bases from J, leaving 8 bases between. The CDR3 sequence is CASSLEVASDTQYF. The CDR3, as DNA: TGTGCCAGCAGCTTAGAGGTAGCCTCAGATACGCAGTATTTT.

This chain connects TRBV12-3 or TRBV12-4 to TRBJ1-5, with D possibly TRBD1 on 6 matching bases. This CDR3 is built from 13 residues. V was trimmed by 5 bases and J by 10 bases, leaving 15 bases between them. CDR3 protein: CASSDRTPSPQHF. CDR3 nucleotide sequence: TGTGCCAGCAGTGACAGGACCCCTAGCCCCCAGCATTTT.

The sample holds many counts of this clonotype. The genes are TRBV5-1 and TRBJ2-1; 13 nucleotides align to TRBD2. Germline CDR1 is SGHRS and CDR2 is YFSETQ. The CDR3 spans 16 residues. V was clipped by 3 bases and J by 3 bases; unmatched bases: 3. The CDR3: CASSSGTSGNYNEQFF. DNA for the CDR3: TGCGCCAGCAGCTCCGGGACTAGCGGGAACTACAATGAGCAGTTCTTC.

This clonotype was counted many times. CDR3 nucleotide sequence: TGCAGCGTTGCCGAGGGTTCGGCTGAAGCTTTCTTT. Protein: CSVAEGSAEAFF. The rearrangement links TRBV29-1 to TRBJ1-1; D is ambiguous. V was clipped by 4 bases and J by 6 bases, with 12 bases between them. CDR3 size: 12 residues. From germline, CDR1 is SQVTM and CDR2 ANQGSEA.

Of note for this clonotype: At one end the junction does not follow the germline gene, possibly because of a read error. The chain has TRBV2 and TRBJ2-1; D possibly corresponds to TRBD2 (5 bases). The CDR3 length is 16 residues. CDR1 is SNHLY and CDR2 is FYNNEI in the germline V gene. In nucleotides, the CDR3 is TGTGACAGCAGTGAAAGGGCTAGCTACTCCTACAATGAGCAGTCCTTC. Its translation is CDSSERASYSYNEQSF.

This clonotype has a count of ten or more. The chain employs TRBV7-9 and TRBJ1-1, with no clear D. CDR1 and CDR2 from the germline V gene are SEHNR and FQNEAQ (reference sequence). The CDR3 totals 15 residues. V was trimmed by 0 bases and J by 0 bases, leaving 8 bases between them. As DNA, the CDR3 is TGTGCCAGCAGCTTAGCCCGGGCCTTGAACACTGAAGCTTTCTTT. Its translation is CASSLARALNTEAFF.

A few counts support this clonotype. The chain recombines TRBV13 with TRBJ2-3; 7 nucleotides line up with TRBD2. This CDR3 is 16 amino acids long. CDR1 and CDR2 (germline): PRHDT, FYEKMQ (reference sequence). V dropped 3 bases and J dropped 5; count of bases not matched to a gene: 11. The CDR3 DNA sequence: TGTGCCAGCAGCTTTAATGGGAGGGCCGTTGGAGATACGCAGTATTTT. It encodes CASSFNGRAVGDTQYF.

In the case of this clonotype: With a much larger clone just one base away, this may be a read error. The gene calls are TRBV18 and TRBJ2-3; D ambiguous. The germline V and J ends were trimmed by 8 bases and 1 base, with 13 bases remaining between them. This CDR3 comprises 14 residues. The V gene's germline CDR1 is KGHSH and CDR2 LQKENI. The CDR3 bases are TGTGCCAGCCTAAGCGAGGCCCGCACAGATACGCAGTATTTT. Its protein product is CASLSEARTDTQYF.

This clonotype was seen many times. V usage is TRBV7-2 and J usage is TRBJ2-7; D is undetermined. Germline CDR1 is SGHTA and CDR2 is FQGNSA. V lost 2 bases, J lost 5 bases, and 10 bases lay in between. The CDR3 consists of 13 residues. The CDR3 sequence: CASSLRGRDEQYF. CDR3 nucleotide sequence: TGTGCCAGCAGCTTACGTGGTAGGGACGAGCAGTACTTC.

This clonotype was observed many times. Likely a read error: the CDR3 ends without its conserved phenylalanine or tryptophan. The rearrangement uses TRBV9 and TRBJ2-6; D is unclear. Germline V gives CDR1 SGDLS, CDR2 YYNGEE. CDR3 length equals 16 residues. The V end lost 0 bases, the J end lost 0 bases, and 7 bases lay between the germline ends. The CDR3: CASSVAMSSGANVLTL. The CDR3 DNA sequence: TGTGCCAGCAGCGTAGCTATGAGCTCTGGGGCCAACGTCCTGACTCTC.

The table lists this clonotype with many counts. This rearrangement joins TRBV7-2 to TRBJ2-5; D might be TRBD2 (5 bases). This CDR3 contains 15 residues. The V gene's germline CDR1 is SGHTA and CDR2 FQGNSA. V lost 5 bases to trimming and J lost 3 bases, with 16 bases between them. The CDR3 protein is CASSPSRYTKETQYF. Here the CDR3 DNA reads TGTGCCAGCAGCCCTAGCCGATACACGAAAGAGACCCAGTACTTC.

Remarks on this clonotype: This could be a read error, since a much larger clone is one nucleotide away. V and J are TRBV4-1 and TRBJ2-5, with D perhaps matching TRBD1 (5 bases). Germline V CDR1 and CDR2: MGHRA, YSYEKL. CDR3 length: 13 residues. This chain's CDR3 is CASSLSGQETLYF. CDR3 sequence (DNA): TGCGCCAGCAGCCTTTCCGGACAAGAGACCCTGTACTTC.

This clonotype has only a few counts. A far bigger clonotype differs at one base, so this is likely a read error. The V call is TRBV6-6, the J call TRBJ1-1; a possible D gene is TRBD1 (6 bases). The CDR3 contains 18 residues. Germline CDR1 and CDR2: MNHNY and SVGAGI (reference sequence). V was pared by 5 bases and J by 0 bases, with 22 bases between. The CDR3 sequence is CASSHMGTQGKLNTEAFF. DNA of the CDR3: TGTGCCAGCAGTCATATGGGGACACAGGGAAAGTTGAACACTGAAGCTTTCTTT.

This clonotype turned up a few times. A much more abundant neighbour one base away suggests this may be a read error. The chain couples TRBV6-2 or TRBV6-3 to TRBJ2-5; TRBD2 aligns across 12 bases. The CDR3 runs 15 residues. V gave up 6 bases and J gave up 7 bases; unmatched junction bases: 9. The germline V gene has CDR1 MNHEY and CDR2 SVGEGT. The CDR3 protein is CASRPLAGGPGTQYF. CDR3 nucleotides: TGTGCCAGCAGACCCCTAGCGGGAGGGCCGGGGACCCAGTACTTC.

This clonotype has just a few counts. This could be a read error, since a much larger clone is one nucleotide away. The genes are TRBV20-1 and TRBJ2-3; D gene uncertain. This CDR3 region has 11 residues. Per germline, CDR1 DFQATT and CDR2 SNEGSKA (reference sequence). The CDR3: CSVRPGDTQYF. CDR3 bases: TGCAGTGTTAGACCGGGAGATACGCAGTATTTT.

The sample holds many counts of this clonotype. The chain employs TRBV28 and TRBJ2-6; possible D gene TRBD1, 6 bases. Germline CDR1 MDHEN, CDR2 SYDVKM. This CDR3 has 14 amino acids. Trimming cost V 5 bases and J 4 bases, with 9 bases left between them. Here the CDR3 DNA reads TGTGCCAGCAGTCGGGACACAGGGGCCAACGTCCTGACTTTC. It encodes CASSRDTGANVLTF.

The chain joins TRBV28 to TRBJ2-3, with D tentatively TRBD2 (5 bases). Germline V CDR1 and CDR2: MDHEN, SYDVKM. V was clipped by 3 bases and J by 2 bases, with 12 bases between them. The CDR3 is 15 residues long. The CDR3 is CASSLYAGNTDTQYF. The CDR3 DNA is TGTGCCAGCAGTTTGTACGCGGGTAACACAGATACGCAGTATTTT.

This clonotype has ten or more counts. This chain uses TRBV6-2 or TRBV6-3 with TRBJ2-2; 9 bases match TRBD2. Germline V CDR1 and CDR2: MNHEY, SVGEGT. V was pared by 7 bases and J by 4 bases, with 1 base of the junction left unmatched. The CDR3 has 13 residues. CDR3 bases: TGTGCCAGCAAGACTAGCGGCACCGGGGAGCTGTTTTTT. As protein: CASKTSGTGELFF.

In regard to this clonotype: This clone may be a read error of a much larger clone one base away. The chain links TRBV28 to TRBJ2-6, with unresolved D. The CDR3 loop spans 14 amino acids. Germline V lookup: CDR1 MDHEN, CDR2 SYDVKM. Trimming took off 8 bases at V and 4 bases at J, with 12 bases between the two ends. The CDR3: CASGLSPGANVLTF. The CDR3 nucleotides read TGTGCCAGCGGTCTCTCCCCCGGGGCCAACGTCCTGACTTTC.